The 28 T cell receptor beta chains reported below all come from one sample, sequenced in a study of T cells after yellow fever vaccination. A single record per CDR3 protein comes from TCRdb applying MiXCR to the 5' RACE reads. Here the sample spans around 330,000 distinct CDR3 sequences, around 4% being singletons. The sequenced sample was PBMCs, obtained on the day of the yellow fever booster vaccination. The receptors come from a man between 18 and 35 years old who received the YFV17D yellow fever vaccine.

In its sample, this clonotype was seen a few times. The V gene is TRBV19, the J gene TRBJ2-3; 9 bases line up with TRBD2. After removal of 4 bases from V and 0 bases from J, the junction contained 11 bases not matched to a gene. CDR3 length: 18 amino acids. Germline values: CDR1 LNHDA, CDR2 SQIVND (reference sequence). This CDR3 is CASSKGVAGGPSTDTQYF. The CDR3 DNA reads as TGTGCCAGTAGTAAAGGTGTTGCGGGGGGGCCTAGCACAGATACGCAGTATTTT.

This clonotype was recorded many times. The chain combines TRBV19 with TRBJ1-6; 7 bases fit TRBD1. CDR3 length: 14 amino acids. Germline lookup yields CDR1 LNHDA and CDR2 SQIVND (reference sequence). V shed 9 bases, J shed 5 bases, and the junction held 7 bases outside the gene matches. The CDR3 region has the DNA TGTGCCAGAAGGAACAGGGGTCATAATTCACCCCTCCACTTT. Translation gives CARRNRGHNSPLHF.

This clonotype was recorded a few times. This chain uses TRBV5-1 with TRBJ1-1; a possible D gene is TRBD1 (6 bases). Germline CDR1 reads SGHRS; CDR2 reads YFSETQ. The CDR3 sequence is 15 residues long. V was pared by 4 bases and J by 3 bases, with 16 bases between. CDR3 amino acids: CASSSSRGVDTEAFF. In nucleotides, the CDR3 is TGCGCCAGCAGCAGCTCAAGGGGGGTTGACACTGAAGCTTTCTTT.

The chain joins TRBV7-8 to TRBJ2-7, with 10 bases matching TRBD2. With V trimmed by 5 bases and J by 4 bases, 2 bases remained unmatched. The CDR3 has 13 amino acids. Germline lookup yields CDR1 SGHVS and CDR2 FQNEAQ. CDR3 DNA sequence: TGTGCCAGCAGCAGACTAGCGGGTTACGAGCAGTACTTC. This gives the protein CASSRLAGYEQYF.

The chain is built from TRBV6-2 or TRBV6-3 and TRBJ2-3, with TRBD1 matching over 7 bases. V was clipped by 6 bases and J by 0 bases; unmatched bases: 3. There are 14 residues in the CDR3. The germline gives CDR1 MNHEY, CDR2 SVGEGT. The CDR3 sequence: CASRKTGSTDTQYF. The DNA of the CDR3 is TGTGCCAGCAGAAAGACAGGGAGCACAGATACGCAGTATTTT.

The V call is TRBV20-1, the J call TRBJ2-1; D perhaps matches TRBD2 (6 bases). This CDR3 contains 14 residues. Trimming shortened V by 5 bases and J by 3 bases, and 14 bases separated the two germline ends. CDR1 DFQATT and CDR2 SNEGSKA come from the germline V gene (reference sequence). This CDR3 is CSAGGTFRYNEQFF. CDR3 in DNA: TGCAGTGCTGGCGGGACTTTCCGCTACAATGAGCAGTTCTTC.

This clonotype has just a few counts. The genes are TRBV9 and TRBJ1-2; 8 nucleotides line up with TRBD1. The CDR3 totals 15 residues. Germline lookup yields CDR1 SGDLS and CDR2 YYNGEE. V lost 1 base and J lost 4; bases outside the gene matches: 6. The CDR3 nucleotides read TGTGCCAGCAGCGTAACGGACAGGGCTGGCTATGGCTACACCTTC. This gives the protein CASSVTDRAGYGYTF.

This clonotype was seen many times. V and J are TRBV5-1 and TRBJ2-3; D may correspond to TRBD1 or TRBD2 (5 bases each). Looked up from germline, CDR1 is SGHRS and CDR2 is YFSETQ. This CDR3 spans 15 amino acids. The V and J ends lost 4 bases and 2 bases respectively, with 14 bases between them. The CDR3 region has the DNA TGCGCCAGCAGCATCCAGCCCGGGACCACAGATACGCAGTATTTT. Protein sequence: CASSIQPGTTDTQYF.

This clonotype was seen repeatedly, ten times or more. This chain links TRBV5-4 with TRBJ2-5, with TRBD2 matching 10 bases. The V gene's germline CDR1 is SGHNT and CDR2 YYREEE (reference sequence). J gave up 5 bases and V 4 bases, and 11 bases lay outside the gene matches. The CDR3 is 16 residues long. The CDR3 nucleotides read TGTGCCAGCAGCCAGAGCGGGGGGGCCTTAGGGGAGACCCAGTACTTC. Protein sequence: CASSQSGGALGETQYF.

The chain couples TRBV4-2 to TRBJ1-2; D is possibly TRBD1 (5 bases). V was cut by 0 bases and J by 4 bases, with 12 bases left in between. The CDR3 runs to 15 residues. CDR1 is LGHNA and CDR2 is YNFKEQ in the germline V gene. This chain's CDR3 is CASSQEGRAGYGYTF. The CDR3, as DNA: TGTGCCAGCAGCCAAGAGGGCAGGGCTGGCTATGGCTACACCTTC.

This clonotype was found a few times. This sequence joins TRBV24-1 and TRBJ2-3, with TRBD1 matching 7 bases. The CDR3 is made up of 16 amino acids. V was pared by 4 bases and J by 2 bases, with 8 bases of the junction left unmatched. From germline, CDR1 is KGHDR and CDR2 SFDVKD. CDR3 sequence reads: CATSEGDSPYTDTQYF. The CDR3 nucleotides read TGTGCCACCAGTGAGGGGGACAGCCCCTACACAGATACGCAGTATTTT.

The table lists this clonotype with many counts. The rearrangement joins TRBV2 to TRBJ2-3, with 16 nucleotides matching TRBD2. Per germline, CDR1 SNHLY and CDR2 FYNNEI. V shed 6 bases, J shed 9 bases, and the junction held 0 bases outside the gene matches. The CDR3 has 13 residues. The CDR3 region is CASRGLAGGTQYF. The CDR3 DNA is TGTGCCAGCAGGGGACTAGCGGGGGGGACGCAGTATTTT.

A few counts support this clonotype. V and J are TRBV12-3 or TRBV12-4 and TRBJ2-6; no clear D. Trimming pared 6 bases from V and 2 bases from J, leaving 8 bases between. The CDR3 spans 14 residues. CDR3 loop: CASRFRTGANVLTF. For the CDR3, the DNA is TGTGCCAGCAGGTTCCGTACTGGGGCCAACGTCCTGACTTTC.

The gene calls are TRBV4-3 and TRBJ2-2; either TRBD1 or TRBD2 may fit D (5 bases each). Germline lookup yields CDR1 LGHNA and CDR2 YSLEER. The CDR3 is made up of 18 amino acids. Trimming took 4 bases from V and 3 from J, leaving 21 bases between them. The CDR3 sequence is CASSPIPSSGAHTGELFF. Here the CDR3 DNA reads TGCGCCAGCAGCCCAATTCCTTCGTCCGGGGCGCACACCGGGGAGCTGTTTTTT.

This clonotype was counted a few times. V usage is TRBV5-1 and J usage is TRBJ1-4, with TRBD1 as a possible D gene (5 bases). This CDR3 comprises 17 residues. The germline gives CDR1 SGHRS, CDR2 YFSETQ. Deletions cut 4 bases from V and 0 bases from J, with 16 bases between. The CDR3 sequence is CASSISGTQATNEKLFF. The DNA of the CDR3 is TGCGCCAGCAGCATATCCGGGACTCAAGCAACTAATGAAAAACTGTTTTTT. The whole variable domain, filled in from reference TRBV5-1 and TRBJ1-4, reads KAGVTQTPRYLIKTRGQQVTLSCSPISGHRSVSWYQQTPGQGLQFLFEYFSETQRNKGNFPGRFSGRQFSNSRSEMNVSTLELGDSALYLCASSISGTQATNEKLFFGSGTQLSVL.

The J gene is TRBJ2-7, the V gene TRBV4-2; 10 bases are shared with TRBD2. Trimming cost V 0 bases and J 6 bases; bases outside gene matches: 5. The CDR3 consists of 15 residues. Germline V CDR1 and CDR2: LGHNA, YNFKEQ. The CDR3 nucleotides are TGTGCCAGCAGCCAAGAGGTAGCGGGGGGAACCGAGCAGTACTTC. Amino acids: CASSQEVAGGTEQYF.

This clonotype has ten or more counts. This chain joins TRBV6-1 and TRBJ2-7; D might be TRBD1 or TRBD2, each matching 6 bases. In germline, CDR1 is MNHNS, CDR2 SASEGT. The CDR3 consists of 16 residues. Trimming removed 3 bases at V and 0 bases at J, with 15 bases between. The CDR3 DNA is TGTGCCAGCAGTGACGAGGGGGGCGGAAGCTCCTACGAGCAGTACTTC. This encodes CASSDEGGGSSYEQYF.

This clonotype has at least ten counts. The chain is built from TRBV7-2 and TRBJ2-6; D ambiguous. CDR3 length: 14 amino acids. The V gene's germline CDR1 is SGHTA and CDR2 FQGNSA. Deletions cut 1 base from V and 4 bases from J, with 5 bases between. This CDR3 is CASSLVPGANVLTF. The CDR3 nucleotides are TGTGCCAGCAGCTTAGTACCCGGGGCCAACGTCCTGACTTTC.

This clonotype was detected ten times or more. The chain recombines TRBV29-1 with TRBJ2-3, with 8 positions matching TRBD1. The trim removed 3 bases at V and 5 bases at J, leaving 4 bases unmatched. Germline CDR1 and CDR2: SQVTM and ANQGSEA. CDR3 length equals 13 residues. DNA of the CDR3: TGCAGCGTTGAGGGGACAGGCATAGATACGCAGTATTTT. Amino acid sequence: CSVEGTGIDTQYF.

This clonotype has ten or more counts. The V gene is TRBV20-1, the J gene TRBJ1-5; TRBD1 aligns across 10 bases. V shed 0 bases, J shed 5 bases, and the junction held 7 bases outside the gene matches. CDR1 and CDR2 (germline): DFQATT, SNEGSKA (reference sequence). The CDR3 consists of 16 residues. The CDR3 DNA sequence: TGCAGTGCTAGAGATCGGACAGGGGGAGGGCATCAGCCCCAGCATTTT. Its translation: CSARDRTGGGHQPQHF.

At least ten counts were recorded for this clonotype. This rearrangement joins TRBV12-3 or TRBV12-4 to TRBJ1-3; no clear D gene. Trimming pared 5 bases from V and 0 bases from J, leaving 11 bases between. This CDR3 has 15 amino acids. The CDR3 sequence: CASSIDGGSGNTIYF. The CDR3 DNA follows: TGTGCCAGCAGTATTGACGGAGGCTCTGGAAACACCATATATTTT.

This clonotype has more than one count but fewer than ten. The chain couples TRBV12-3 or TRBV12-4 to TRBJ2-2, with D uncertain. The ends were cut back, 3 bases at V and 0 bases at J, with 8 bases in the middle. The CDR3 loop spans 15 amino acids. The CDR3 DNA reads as TGTGCCAGCAGTTTCACGGCTGCGAACACCGGGGAGCTGTTTTTT. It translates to CASSFTAANTGELFF.

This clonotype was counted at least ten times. The CDR3 region has the DNA TGTGCCAGCAGCCAGGACCTTGTGGGGGCGCAGTATTTT. Protein sequence: CASSQDLVGAQYF. The J gene is TRBJ2-3, the V gene TRBV7-2, with D perhaps TRBD1 or TRBD2 (5 bases each). V was cut by 5 bases and J by 10 bases, with 16 bases left in between. The V gene's germline CDR1 is SGHTA and CDR2 FQGNSA. The CDR3 contains 13 residues.

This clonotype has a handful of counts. The CDR3: CASSSGDRGGQPQHF. The CDR3 DNA is TGTGCCAGCAGCTCCGGGGACAGGGGGGGTCAGCCCCAGCATTTT. The chain recombines TRBV7-2 with TRBJ1-5; 11 bases are a match to TRBD1. This CDR3 is 15 amino acids long. Per germline, CDR1 SGHTA and CDR2 FQGNSA. V gave up 4 bases and J gave up 6 bases; unmatched junction bases: 5.

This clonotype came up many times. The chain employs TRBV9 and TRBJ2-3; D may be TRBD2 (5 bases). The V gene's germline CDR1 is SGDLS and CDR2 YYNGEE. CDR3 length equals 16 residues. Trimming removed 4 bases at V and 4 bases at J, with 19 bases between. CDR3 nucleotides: TGTGCCAGCAGCCCCCGTCGGGATATTGGCTCAGATACGCAGTATTTT. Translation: CASSPRRDIGSDTQYF.

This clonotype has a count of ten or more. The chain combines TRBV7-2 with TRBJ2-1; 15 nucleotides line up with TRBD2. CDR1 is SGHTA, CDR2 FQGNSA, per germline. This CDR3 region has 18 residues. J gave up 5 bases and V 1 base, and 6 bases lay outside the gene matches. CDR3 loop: CASSLVGTSGGPNNEQFF. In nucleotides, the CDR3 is TGTGCCAGCAGCTTAGTGGGGACTAGCGGGGGGCCCAACAATGAGCAGTTCTTC.

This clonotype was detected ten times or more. The CDR3 region is CASSLGEGSPDTQYF. CDR3 nucleotide sequence: TGTGCCAGCAGCTTGGGGGAGGGTAGTCCAGATACGCAGTATTTT. The chain couples TRBV5-5 to TRBJ2-3; 7 bases match TRBD2. The V gene end was trimmed by 0 bases and the J gene end by 4 bases; junction bases not matched to a gene: 5. CDR1 is SGHKS, CDR2 YYEKEE, per germline (reference sequence). This CDR3 spans 15 amino acids.

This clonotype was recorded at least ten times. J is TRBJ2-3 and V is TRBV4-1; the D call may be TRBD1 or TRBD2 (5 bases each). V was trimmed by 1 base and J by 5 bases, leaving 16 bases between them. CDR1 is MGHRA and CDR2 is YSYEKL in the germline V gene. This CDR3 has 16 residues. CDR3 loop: CASSQGFRESIDTQYF. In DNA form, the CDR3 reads TGCGCCAGCAGCCAAGGCTTCAGGGAGAGTATAGATACGCAGTATTTT.